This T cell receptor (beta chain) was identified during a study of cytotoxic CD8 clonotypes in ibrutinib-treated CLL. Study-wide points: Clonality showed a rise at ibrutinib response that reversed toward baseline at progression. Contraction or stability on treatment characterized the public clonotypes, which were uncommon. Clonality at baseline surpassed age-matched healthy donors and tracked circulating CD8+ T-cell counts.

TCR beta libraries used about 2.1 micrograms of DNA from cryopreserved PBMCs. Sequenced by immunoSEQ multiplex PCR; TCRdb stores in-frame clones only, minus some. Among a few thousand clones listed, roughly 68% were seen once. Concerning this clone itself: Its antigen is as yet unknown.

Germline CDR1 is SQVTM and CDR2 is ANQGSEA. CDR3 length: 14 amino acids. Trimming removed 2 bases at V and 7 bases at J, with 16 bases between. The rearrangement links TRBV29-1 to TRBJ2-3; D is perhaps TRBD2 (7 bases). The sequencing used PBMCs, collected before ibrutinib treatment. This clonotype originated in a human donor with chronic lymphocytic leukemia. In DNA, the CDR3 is TGCAGCGTTGAATCTGTCGGGGGGCCGAATACGCAGTATTTT. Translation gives CSVESVGGPNTQYF.